This entry lists 5 T cell receptor beta chains sequenced from one sample in a study of CD8 T cells in Susac syndrome. RNA amounts of 0.5 to 1 ug underwent reverse transcription with random hexamers. MiXCR, applied by TCRdb to the immunoSEQ multiplex PCR reads, yields one record per CDR3 protein. The profile covers around 170,000 distinct CDR3 sequences, with 94% appearing a single time and approximately 0.11% taken by the ten largest. The sample consisted of CD4+ T cells from PBMCs. These receptors all come from a human donor with Susac syndrome.

The chain carries TRBV3-1 and TRBJ2-5; maybe TRBD2 (5 bases). This CDR3 region has 15 residues. V dropped 1 base and J dropped 3 bases, with 12 bases sitting between them. Per the germline V gene, CDR1 is LGHDT and CDR2 is YNNKEL (reference sequence). CDR3 in DNA: TGTGCCAGCAGCCAAGCGCCGAGCGGCGAAGAGACCCAGTACTTC. Translation gives CASSQAPSGEETQYF.

This rearrangement joins TRBV6-1 to TRBJ1-3; no clear D gene. Germline V lookup: CDR1 MNHNS, CDR2 SASEGT. This CDR3 is 15 amino acids long. Trimming stripped 1 base from V and 2 bases from J, with 9 bases between. CDR3 sequence (DNA): TGTGCCAGCAGTGAAGATGGTGCCCCTGGAAACACCATATATTTT. Its protein product is CASSEDGAPGNTIYF.

This CDR3 reads CASSLVGRENIQYF. The CDR3 DNA sequence: TGTGCCAGCAGCTTGGTAGGGAGGGAAAACATTCAGTACTTC. The gene calls are TRBV5-6 and TRBJ2-4; 7 positions agree with TRBD2. Germline V gene lookup returns CDR1 SGHDT and CDR2 YYEEEE. After removal of 0 bases from V and 5 bases from J, the junction contained 2 bases not matched to a gene. The CDR3 has 14 amino acids.

This chain uses TRBV12-3 or TRBV12-4 with TRBJ2-2; a possible D gene is TRBD1 (5 bases). The ends were cut back, 7 bases at V and 7 bases at J, with 19 bases in the middle. The CDR3 totals 15 residues. In nucleotides, the CDR3 is TGTGCCAGCACCCGGAACCAGGGAACAGACGGGGAGCTGTTTTTT. Translation: CASTRNQGTDGELFF.

V is TRBV9 and J is TRBJ2-3, with 8 bases aligning to TRBD2. The germline gives CDR1 SGDLS, CDR2 YYNGEE. This CDR3 has 15 residues. After removal of 2 bases from V and 5 bases from J, the junction contained 7 bases not matched to a gene. DNA for the CDR3: TGTGCCAGCAGCGTTGACGGGGGGGCCAGAGATACGCAGTATTTT. It encodes CASSVDGGARDTQYF.